The 26 T cell receptor beta chains in this list originate from one sample, sequenced in a study of cytomegalovirus exposure and HLA in healthy donors. Profiled with immunoSEQ multiplex PCR; TCRdb holds only in-frame clones, not every one. Here the sample spans around 100,000 clones, roughly 95% being singletons. The sample comprised PBMCs. These receptors were obtained from a woman aged 18 to 35 in good health and CMV-seronegative.

The chain is built from TRBV7-3 and TRBJ2-3, with a tentative D call TRBD1 (5 bases). CDR3 size: 15 residues. Germline CDR1 SGHTA, CDR2 FQGTGA. Trimming pared 5 bases from V and 0 bases from J, leaving 12 bases between. CDR3 sequence: CASSRQGVSTDTQYF. DNA for the CDR3: TGTGCCAGCAGCCGTCAAGGGGTTAGCACAGATACGCAGTATTTT.

The rearrangement uses TRBV18 and TRBJ1-1, with 7 nucleotides matching TRBD1. The germline V gene has CDR1 KGHSH and CDR2 LQKENI. The CDR3 is 13 residues long. V gave up 6 bases and J gave up 7 bases; unmatched junction bases: 8. The CDR3 DNA sequence: TGTGCCAGCTCTGACCGAGGGGGCAGTGAAGCTTTCTTT. Translation gives CASSDRGGSEAFF. Filled out from reference TRBV18 and TRBJ1-1, the complete variable domain reads NAGVMQNPRHLVRRRGQEARLRCSPMKGHSHVYWYRQLPEEGLKFMVYLQKENIIDESGMPKERFSAEFPKEGPSILRIQQVVRGDSAAYFCASSDRGGSEAFFGQGTRLTVV.

The chain has TRBV6-6 and TRBJ1-4, with TRBD1 identical over 9 bases. The CDR3 extends over 16 amino acids. V lost 6 bases, J lost 8 bases, and 13 bases stayed unmatched. Germline V CDR1 and CDR2: MNHNY, SVGAGI (reference sequence). The CDR3 DNA reads TGTGCCAGCAGGACCCCGGGACAGGGTTTAGAGGAAAAACTGTTTTTT. Its translation is CASRTPGQGLEEKLFF.

The J gene is TRBJ2-5, the V gene TRBV7-8; TRBD1 agrees at 10 bases. After removal of 2 bases from V and 4 bases from J, the junction contained 7 bases not matched to a gene. CDR1 is SGHVS and CDR2 is FQNEAQ in the germline V gene. The CDR3 runs to 16 residues. In DNA, the CDR3 is TGTGCCAGCAGCTTATCCCGGACAGGGGGAGGAGAGACCCAGTACTTC. Translating it yields CASSLSRTGGGETQYF.

This clone was picked up a small number of times. The rearrangement links TRBV11-3 to TRBJ1-2; tentative D call: TRBD1 (6 bases). This CDR3 comprises 12 residues. Trimming pared 3 bases from V and 7 bases from J, leaving 9 bases between. Germline values: CDR1 SGHNT, CDR2 YENEEA. The CDR3 protein is CASSFQGSGYTF. The CDR3 nucleotides read TGTGCCAGCAGCTTCCAGGGGAGTGGCTACACCTTC. The full variable domain, in which reference TRBV11-3 and TRBJ1-2 provide the parts outside the CDR3, is EAGVVQSPRYKIIEKKQPVAFWCNPISGHNTLYWYLQNLGQGPELLIRYENEEAVDDSQLPKDRFSAERLKGVDSTLKIQPAELGDSAVYLCASSFQGSGYTFGSGTRLTVV.

In the case of this clone: At one end, the junction sequence differs from germline, possibly due to a read error. V is TRBV7-7 and J is TRBJ2-5; TRBD2 agrees at 10 bases. Germline CDR1 reads SSHAT; CDR2 reads FNYEAQ (reference sequence). The CDR3 loop spans 14 amino acids. CDR3 residues: CASSLAGVSETQYF. The CDR3 DNA sequence: TGTGCTAGCAGCCTAGCGGGAGTGAGCGAGACCCAGTACTTC.

The chain employs TRBV19 and TRBJ1-6; 7 bases are shared with TRBD1. The CDR3 is 14 amino acids. With 6 bases clipped from V and 10 bases from J, the junction kept 9 bases outside the gene matches. Germline V gene lookup returns CDR1 LNHDA and CDR2 SQIVND (reference sequence). In DNA, the CDR3 is TGTGCCAGTAGCATGACAGGGTTAGGGTCACCCCTCCACTTT. This encodes CASSMTGLGSPLHF.

The gene calls are TRBV18 and TRBJ1-5; D unclear. The V and J ends lost 5 bases and 3 bases respectively, with 17 bases between them. CDR3 length equals 16 residues. Germline loops: CDR1 KGHSH, CDR2 LQKENI. As DNA, the CDR3 is TGTGCCAGCTCAACCCGTGACCTGGGCAACAATCAGCCCCAGCATTTT. Amino acids: CASSTRDLGNNQPQHF.

The V call is TRBV7-9, the J call TRBJ1-2; 10 bases match TRBD1. Germline V lookup: CDR1 SEHNR, CDR2 FQNEAQ (reference sequence). J gave up 8 bases and V 5 bases, and 14 bases lay outside the gene matches. CDR3 length equals 16 residues. The CDR3 region has the DNA TGTGCCAGCAGCCCCCGACAGGGGGCATGGGATGACGGCTACACCTTC. Translation gives CASSPRQGAWDDGYTF.

This clone has just one count. The chain employs TRBV10-3 and TRBJ2-5; 9 bases line up with TRBD2. The V gene's germline CDR1 is ENHRY and CDR2 SYGVKD. The V gene end was trimmed by 5 bases and the J gene end by 1 base; junction bases not matched to a gene: 2. The length of the CDR3 is 14 residues. The CDR3 DNA is TGTGCCATCAGTCTAGCGGGGAGCCAAGAGACCCAGTACTTC. Translating it yields CAISLAGSQETQYF.

This chain connects TRBV7-8 to TRBJ1-1; D possibly corresponds to TRBD1 (6 bases). Germline assignment: CDR1 SGHVS and CDR2 FQNEAQ. Trimming took 2 bases from V and 8 from J, leaving 9 bases between them. The length of the CDR3 is 12 residues. CDR3 DNA: TGTGCCAGCAGCTTAAGGACAGAGGAAGCTTTCTTT. Translated: CASSLRTEEAFF.

The rearrangement links TRBV5-1 to TRBJ2-3; no clear D. The CDR3 is 14 amino acids. V lost 0 bases to trimming and J lost 2 bases, with 7 bases between them. Germline CDR1 is SGHRS and CDR2 is YFSETQ. CDR3 amino acids: CASSLARLTDTQYF. In DNA, the CDR3 is TGCGCCAGCAGCTTGGCCAGGCTCACAGATACGCAGTATTTT. Looking up the rest from reference TRBV5-1 and TRBJ2-3 gives the full variable domain: KAGVTQTPRYLIKTRGQQVTLSCSPISGHRSVSWYQQTPGQGLQFLFEYFSETQRNKGNFPGRFSGRQFSNSRSEMNVSTLELGDSALYLCASSLARLTDTQYFGPGTRLTVL.

The CDR3 sequence: CASSLRFGTLYNEQFF. The DNA for the CDR3 is TGTGCCAGCAGCTTACGCTTTGGGACATTATACAATGAGCAGTTCTTC. V is TRBV7-9 and J is TRBJ2-1, with D possibly being TRBD1 (6 bases). V was clipped by 2 bases and J by 4 bases, with 15 bases between them. This CDR3 is 16 amino acids long. Germline V CDR1 and CDR2: SEHNR, FQNEAQ (reference sequence).

In this sample, this clone turned up once. The chain carries TRBV27 and TRBJ1-6, with TRBD1 matching 8 bases. This CDR3 has 14 amino acids. J gave up 10 bases and V 6 bases, and 8 bases lay outside the gene matches. Germline V CDR1 and CDR2: MNHEY, SMNVEV (reference sequence). The CDR3 sequence: CASRPGTGGSPLHF. For the CDR3, the DNA is TGTGCCAGCAGGCCCGGGACAGGAGGGTCACCCCTCCACTTT.

The chain has TRBV6-4 and TRBJ2-7; 11 bases agree with TRBD1. The CDR3 covers 15 residues. The germline gives CDR1 MRHNA, CDR2 SNTAGT. V shed 3 bases and J 7 bases; nucleotides not matched to a gene: 8. The DNA for the CDR3 is TGTGCCAGCAGTGATCAGGCCGGGACAGGGGGGGAGCAGTACTTC. Amino acid sequence: CASSDQAGTGGEQYF.

The chain uses TRBV7-9 and TRBJ2-7; 10 bases line up with TRBD2. V was clipped by 5 bases and J by 6 bases; unmatched bases: 10. Germline CDR1 is SEHNR and CDR2 is FQNEAQ (reference sequence). This CDR3 comprises 15 residues. DNA of the CDR3: TGTGCCAGCAGCCCCCCGGCTAGCGGGAGCCTCGAGCAGTACTTC. Residues: CASSPPASGSLEQYF.

The genes are TRBV2 and TRBJ1-6; D perhaps matches TRBD1 (6 bases). The CDR3 loop spans 13 amino acids. The germline CDR1 and CDR2 sequences are SNHLY and FYNNEI. Trimming took off 6 bases at V and 10 bases at J, with 13 bases between the two ends. CDR3 protein: CASRAAGVSPLHF. As DNA, the CDR3 is TGTGCCAGCAGGGCGGCAGGGGTCTCACCCCTCCACTTT.

The chain has TRBV4-3 and TRBJ1-2, with 8 nucleotides matching TRBD1. CDR1 and CDR2 from the germline V gene are LGHNA and YSLEER. V gave up 2 bases and J gave up 4 bases; unmatched junction bases: 3. CDR3 length: 14 amino acids. CDR3 nucleotide sequence: TGCGCCAGCAGCCAACAGGGGGCAGTCTATGGCTACACCTTC. It is translated as CASSQQGAVYGYTF.

V and J are TRBV5-1 and TRBJ2-1; D may be TRBD2 (7 bases). The CDR3 sequence is 16 residues long. The germline CDR1 and CDR2 sequences are SGHRS and YFSETQ. Trimming removed 0 bases from V and 8 bases from J, with 18 bases in between. The CDR3 bases are TGCGCCAGCAGCTTGGGGCGGGGGCTCTTCGACCATGAGCAGTTCTTC. Its translation: CASSLGRGLFDHEQFF.

The CDR3 spells CASSYLGRGGGYTF. CDR3 coding DNA: TGTGCCAGCAGTTACTTGGGCCGAGGGGGAGGCTACACCTTC. The V call is TRBV6-6, the J call TRBJ1-2; the D gene is possibly TRBD1 (6 bases). V was cut by 1 base and J by 8 bases, with 14 bases left in between. Germline lookup yields CDR1 MNHNY and CDR2 SVGAGI (reference sequence). The CDR3 is made up of 14 amino acids.

The CDR3 region is CASSQEGQGPQPYGYTF. In DNA, the CDR3 is TGCGCCAGCAGCCAAGAGGGACAGGGGCCGCAGCCCTATGGCTACACCTTC. The chain combines TRBV4-3 with TRBJ1-2, with 10 bases matching TRBD1. With 0 bases clipped from V and 4 bases from J, the junction kept 8 bases outside the gene matches. This CDR3 contains 17 residues. Germline CDR1 is LGHNA and CDR2 is YSLEER.

This chain connects TRBV5-6 to TRBJ2-7; 11 bases fit TRBD2. Trimming removed 2 bases from V and 2 bases from J; junction bases left unmatched: 12. Germline values: CDR1 SGHDT, CDR2 YYEEEE. The CDR3 has 18 residues. CDR3 nucleotide sequence: TGTGCCAGCAGCTTTATGACTAGCGGGAATCATGGCCCCTACGAGCAGTACTTC. This encodes CASSFMTSGNHGPYEQYF.

The chain uses TRBV6-8 and TRBJ1-1; D ambiguous. Germline assignment: CDR1 MNHGY and CDR2 SAAAGT. This CDR3 has 13 amino acids. V lost 2 bases, J lost 1 base, and 5 bases lay in between. In nucleotides, the CDR3 is TGTGCCAGCAGTTACGCGGCGAACACTGAAGCTTTCTTT. Protein: CASSYAANTEAFF.

The V call is TRBV25-1, the J call TRBJ1-1; D is ambiguous. The V gene lost 8 bases and the J gene lost 3 bases, with 4 bases spanning the gap. CDR3 length: 10 amino acids. From germline, CDR1 is MGHDK and CDR2 SYGVNS. CDR3 sequence reads: CASPYTEAFF. The CDR3 DNA sequence: TGTGCCAGCCCATACACTGAAGCTTTCTTT.

The chain employs TRBV14 and TRBJ2-1; 8 nucleotides align to TRBD2. This CDR3 spans 14 amino acids. CDR1 and CDR2 (germline): SGHDN, FVKESK. J gave up 9 bases and V 4 bases, and 8 bases lay outside the gene matches. The CDR3 here is CASSLVGLAAEQFF. The CDR3 bases are TGTGCCAGCAGCCTCGTCGGACTAGCCGCTGAGCAGTTCTTC.

This clone was seen only once. The chain is built from TRBV6-6 and TRBJ2-1, with TRBD2 matching over 14 bases. Germline values: CDR1 MNHNY, CDR2 SVGAGI (reference sequence). V lost 8 bases to trimming and J lost 6 bases; unmatched junction nucleotides: 0. The CDR3 covers 13 residues. The CDR3 is CASGTSGSNEQFF. The CDR3 bases are TGTGCCAGCGGGACTAGCGGGAGCAATGAGCAGTTCTTC.